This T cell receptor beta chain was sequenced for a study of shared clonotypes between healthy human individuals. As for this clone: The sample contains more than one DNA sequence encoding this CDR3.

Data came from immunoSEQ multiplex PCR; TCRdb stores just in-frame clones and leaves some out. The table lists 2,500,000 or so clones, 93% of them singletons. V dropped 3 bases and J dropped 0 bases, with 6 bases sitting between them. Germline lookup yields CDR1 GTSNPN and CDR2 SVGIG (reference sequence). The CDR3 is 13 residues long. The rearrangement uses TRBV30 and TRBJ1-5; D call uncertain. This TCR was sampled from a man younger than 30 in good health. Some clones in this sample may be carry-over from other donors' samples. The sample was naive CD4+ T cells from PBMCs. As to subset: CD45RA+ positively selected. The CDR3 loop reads CAWSEDSNQPQHF. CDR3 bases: TGTGCCTGGAGCGAGGATAGCAATCAGCCCCAGCATTTT.